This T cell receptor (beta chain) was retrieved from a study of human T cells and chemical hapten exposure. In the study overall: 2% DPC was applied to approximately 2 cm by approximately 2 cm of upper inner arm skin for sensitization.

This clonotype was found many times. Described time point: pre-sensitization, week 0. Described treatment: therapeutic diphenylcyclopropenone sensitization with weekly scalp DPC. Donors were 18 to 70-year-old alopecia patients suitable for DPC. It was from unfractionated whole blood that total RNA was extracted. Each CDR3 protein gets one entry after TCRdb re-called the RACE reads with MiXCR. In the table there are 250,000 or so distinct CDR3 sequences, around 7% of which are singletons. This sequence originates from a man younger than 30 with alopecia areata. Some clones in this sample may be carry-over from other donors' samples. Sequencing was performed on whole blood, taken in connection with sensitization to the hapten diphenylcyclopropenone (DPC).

The CDR3 protein is CASSLGGRGVQPQHF. The CDR3 DNA follows: TGTGCCAGCAGTTTAGGAGGGAGGGGCGTTCAGCCCCAGCATTTT. The chain couples TRBV12-3 or TRBV12-4 to TRBJ1-5, with a weak D call TRBD1 (5 bases). The germline V and J ends were trimmed by 1 base and 6 bases, with 13 bases remaining between them. CDR3 length: 15 residues.